The 11 T cell receptor beta chains reported below all come from one sample, sequenced in a study of control samples from healthy donors and cancer patients. Sequencing was performed with immunoSEQ multiplex PCR; in TCRdb, only in-frame clones are kept and a portion is missing. This table holds 350,000 to 450,000 clones, 75% to 95% found once. Sequencing used PBMCs. These receptors all come from a man in his forties or fifties with head and neck cancer.

In DNA, the CDR3 is TGTGCCAGCAGCCCGCGAGGGGGGGATTTAGAGACCCAGTACTTC. Its protein is CASSPRGGDLETQYF. The chain employs TRBV7-9 and TRBJ2-5; D possibly corresponds to TRBD2 (7 bases). The CDR3 is made up of 15 amino acids. Germline lookup yields CDR1 SEHNR and CDR2 FQNEAQ (reference sequence). Trimming shortened V by 5 bases and J by 4 bases, and 17 bases separated the two germline ends.

The chain employs TRBV28 and TRBJ1-2; D might be TRBD1 (6 bases). CDR1 MDHEN and CDR2 SYDVKM come from the germline V gene. The V end was cut by 5 bases, the J end by 4 bases, with 17 bases between. CDR3 size: 15 residues. The CDR3 is CASSEPRGVLYGYTF. In DNA form, the CDR3 reads TGTGCCAGCAGTGAACCCAGGGGAGTGCTCTATGGCTACACCTTC.

The chain is built from TRBV9 and TRBJ2-5; TRBD1 agrees at 9 bases. The CDR3 consists of 16 residues. Unmatched junction bases numbered 15, after V lost 8 bases and J lost 4 bases. The germline V gene has CDR1 SGDLS and CDR2 YYNGEE. In DNA form, the CDR3 reads TGTGCCAGTTCCGAGACGCCGGGACAGGGCGGAGAGACCCAGTACTTC. Its translation: CASSETPGQGGETQYF.

V and J are TRBV18 and TRBJ2-1; D gene uncertain. V was cut by 2 bases and J by 15 bases, with 14 bases left in between. Per the germline V gene, CDR1 is KGHSH and CDR2 is LQKENI. The CDR3 runs 12 residues. The CDR3 DNA sequence: TGTGCCAGCTCACCATTGTGGGGTTATTCGTTCTTC. Translation gives CASSPLWGYSFF.

The chain joins TRBV6-2 or TRBV6-3 to TRBJ2-3; 15 bases are a match to TRBD2. There are 18 residues in the CDR3. Germline CDR1 reads MNHEY; CDR2 reads SVGEGT. J gave up 8 bases and V 5 bases, and 14 bases lay outside the gene matches. CDR3 DNA: TGTGCCAGCAGTCCCTCGGGACTAGCGGGGGGTTGGGGAGTTACGCAGTATTTT. As protein: CASSPSGLAGGWGVTQYF.

V gene TRBV19 combines with J gene TRBJ1-1; the match to TRBD1 covers 7 bases. This CDR3 has 15 residues. The germline CDR1 and CDR2 sequences are LNHDA and SQIVND (reference sequence). V was clipped by 2 bases and J by 2 bases; unmatched bases: 5. CDR3 DNA sequence: TGTGCCAGTAGTATAACAGGGGTTTCCAACACTGAAGCTTTCTTT. This translates into CASSITGVSNTEAFF.

Details on this clone: Other nucleotide sequences in the sample specify the same CDR3. The gene calls are TRBV7-3 and TRBJ2-2, with unresolved D. The CDR3 runs 14 residues. Germline lookup yields CDR1 SGHTA and CDR2 FQGTGA. The V gene lost 2 bases and the J gene lost 1 base, with 5 bases spanning the gap. The DNA for the CDR3 is TGTGCCAGCAGCTTATTAGGGAACACCGGGGAGCTGTTTTTT. Its translation: CASSLLGNTGELFF. The whole variable domain, remainder taken from reference TRBV7-3 and TRBJ2-2, is GAGVSQTPSNKVTEKGKYVELRCDPISGHTALYWYRQSLGQGPEFLIYFQGTGAADDSGLPNDRFFAVRPEGSVSTLKIQRTERGDSAVYLCASSLLGNTGELFFGEGSRLTVL.

This clone was counted a few times. The gene calls are TRBV30 and TRBJ1-1; a weak D match, TRBD1 (5 bases). The CDR3 sequence is 14 residues long. The V and J ends lost 0 bases and 1 base respectively, with 9 bases between them. Germline V CDR1 and CDR2: GTSNPN, SVGIG (reference sequence). CDR3 sequence reads: CAWSVDSANTEAFF. The CDR3 DNA is TGTGCCTGGAGTGTAGACAGTGCGAACACTGAAGCTTTCTTT.

The chain joins TRBV7-2 to TRBJ2-5; TRBD1 or TRBD2 may be the D gene (5 bases each). Trimming pared 2 bases from V and 6 bases from J, leaving 13 bases between. The CDR3 totals 14 residues. Germline loops: CDR1 SGHTA, CDR2 FQGNSA. DNA for the CDR3: TGTGCCAGCAGCTTATTCAGGGACCTGCAGACCCAGTACTTC. Translated, it gives CASSLFRDLQTQYF.

V usage is TRBV20-1 and J usage is TRBJ1-1; D ambiguous. Trimming cost V 3 bases and J 6 bases, with 2 bases left between them. The CDR3 totals 9 residues. Germline V CDR1 and CDR2: DFQATT, SNEGSKA (reference sequence). In DNA, the CDR3 is TGCAGTGCTAGCTCTGAAGCTTTCTTT. Encoded protein: CSASSEAFF.

The rearrangement uses TRBV21-1 and TRBJ1-5. TRBV21-1 is flagged as a pseudogene. The CDR3 covers 14 residues. The CDR3 loop reads CASTQAGDNQPQHF. DNA of the CDR3: TGTGCCAGCACCCAAGCGGGGGATAATCAGCCCCAGCATTTT.